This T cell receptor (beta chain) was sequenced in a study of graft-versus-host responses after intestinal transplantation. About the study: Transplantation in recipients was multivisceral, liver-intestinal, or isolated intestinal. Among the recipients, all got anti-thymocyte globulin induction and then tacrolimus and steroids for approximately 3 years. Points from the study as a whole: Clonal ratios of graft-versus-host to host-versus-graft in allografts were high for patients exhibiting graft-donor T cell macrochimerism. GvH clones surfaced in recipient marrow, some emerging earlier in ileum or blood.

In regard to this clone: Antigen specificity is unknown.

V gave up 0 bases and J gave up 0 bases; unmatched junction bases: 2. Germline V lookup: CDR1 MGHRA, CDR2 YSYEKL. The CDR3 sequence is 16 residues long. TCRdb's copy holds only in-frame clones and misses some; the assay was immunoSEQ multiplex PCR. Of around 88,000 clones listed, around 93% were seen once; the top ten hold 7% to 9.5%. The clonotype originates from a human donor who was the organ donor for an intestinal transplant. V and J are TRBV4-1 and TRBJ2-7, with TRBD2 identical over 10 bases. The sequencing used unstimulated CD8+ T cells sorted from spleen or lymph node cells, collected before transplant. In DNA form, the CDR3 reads TGCGCCAGCAGCCAAGAACCTAGCGGGAGCTCCTACGAGCAGTACTTC. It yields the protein CASSQEPSGSSYEQYF.